This record covers a single T cell receptor (beta chain). The antigen remains unidentified. This specimen belongs to a study of a mutant IDH1 vaccine in newly diagnosed glioma. Per germline, CDR1 MNHEY and CDR2 SMNVEV (reference sequence). The CDR3 is made up of 15 amino acids. Germline trimming cut 0 bases from V and 3 bases from J; bases unmatched to any gene: 4. Data came from immunoSEQ multiplex PCR; TCRdb stores just in-frame clones and leaves some out. The top ten clones hold approximately 12% of a sample with about 34,000 clones, around nine tenths of them seen once. The time point is: week 47, end of study. Each vaccine dose was 300 ug of mutant IDH1 20-mer peptide, with topical imiquimod.

This chain joins TRBV27 and TRBJ1-1, with 7 nucleotides matching TRBD1. Specimen: PBMCs, collected from a glioma patient whose treatment included an IDH1 peptide vaccine. The receptor was isolated from a woman in her twenties or thirties with glioma. The CDR3 nucleotides read TGTGCCAGCAGTTTATCCTCAGGGGGGTACACTGAAGCTTTCTTT. It is translated as CASSLSSGGYTEAFF.